The text below deals with one TCR beta chain. Antigen: not known. These data originate in a study of shared clonotypes between healthy human individuals. Overall study results and limits: Generation probabilities were higher for clonotypes shared across all four sorted-subset donors than for unshared ones.

Between the trimmed V and J ends, which lost 7 bases and 3 bases, there was a span of 19 bases. The CDR3 is 16 residues long. From germline, CDR1 is MDHEN and CDR2 SYDVKM. Libraries were prepared by immunoSEQ multiplex PCR; TCRdb keeps only in-frame clonotypes and omits some of them. This sample has 2,500,000 or so clones, with just over 90% found just once. V gene TRBV28 combines with J gene TRBJ1-5; D ambiguous. Sequencing was performed on naive CD4+ T cells sorted from blood. Subset given: CD45RA+ positively selected. The clonotype originates from a man aged 18 to 30 in good health. The CDR3 loop is CASTRFEGGNNQPQHF. The CDR3 DNA is TGTGCCAGCACTCGATTTGAGGGCGGGAACAATCAGCCCCAGCATTTT.